One and the same sample provided the 26 T cell receptor beta chains below, sequenced in a study of blood T cells in healthy people across ages. A second PCR, run for roughly 7 to 11 cycles, used a sample-barcoded 5' primer plus a J-beta primer mix. TCRdb ran MiXCR on the 5' RACE reads and lists one entry per CDR3 protein. The sample carries about 1.8 million distinct CDR3 sequences, 49% recorded once. Source material: blood. Source of these receptors: a woman aged 40 to 49 in good health.

V and J are TRBV7-2 and TRBJ1-1, with TRBD1 as a possible D gene (6 bases). CDR3 size: 13 residues. The V gene lost 5 bases and the J gene lost 8 bases, with 15 bases spanning the gap. Germline V gene sequence: CDR1 SGHTA, CDR2 FQGNSA. The CDR3 protein is CASSHGGAREAFF. As DNA, the CDR3 is TGTGCCAGCAGCCATGGGGGGGCGAGAGAAGCTTTCTTT.

CDR3 sequence: CASSYSSQSISYEQYF. The DNA for the CDR3 is TGTGCCAGCAGTTACTCTAGTCAGTCGATCTCCTACGAGCAGTACTTC. The J gene is TRBJ2-5, the V gene TRBV6-6; no clear D. The J call is in doubt because the DNA end fits TRBJ2-7 better. CDR1 is MNHNY and CDR2 is SVGAGI in the germline V gene (reference sequence). The CDR3 has 16 residues.

The CDR3 DNA follows: TGCGCCAGCTCATCCCCGGGACAGGTTACTGGCTACACCTTC. Encoded protein: CASSSPGQVTGYTF. The V gene is TRBV10-1, the J gene TRBJ1-2; 8 nucleotides agree with TRBD1. This CDR3 comprises 14 residues. CDR1 is WNHNN and CDR2 is SYGVQD in the germline V gene (reference sequence). V was pared by 8 bases and J by 7 bases, with 12 bases of the junction left unmatched.

The rearrangement uses TRBV28 and TRBJ2-1, with D hard to call. The length of the CDR3 is 14 residues. V lost 5 bases and J 2 bases, leaving 10 bases between the germline ends. Germline values: CDR1 MDHEN, CDR2 SYDVKM. CDR3 bases: TGTGCCAGCAGTCCGCGTCCCGCCTACAATGAGCAGTTCTTC. Translated: CASSPRPAYNEQFF. Full variable domain (outside the CDR3, taken from reference TRBV28 and TRBJ2-1): DVKVTQSSRYLVKRTGEKVFLECVQDMDHENMFWYRQDPGLGLRLIYFSYDVKMKEKGDIPEGYSVSREKKERFSLILESASTNQTSMYLCASSPRPAYNEQFFGPGTRLTVL.

The J gene is TRBJ2-7, the V gene TRBV20-1; D ambiguous. Germline V CDR1 and CDR2: DFQATT, SNEGSKA (reference sequence). The CDR3 length is 13 residues. With 6 bases removed from V and 3 bases from J, the gap between germline ends came to 15 bases. The CDR3 bases are TGCAGTGCCCTTGCTCCGAGTAACTACGAGCAGTACTTC. It encodes CSALAPSNYEQYF.

This clonotype was recorded a few times. This chain connects TRBV7-2 to TRBJ2-3, with 11 bases fitting TRBD2. In germline, CDR1 is SGHTA, CDR2 FQGNSA. The V and J ends lost 3 bases and 8 bases, in that order; junction bases with no gene match: 7. This CDR3 contains 15 residues. The CDR3 DNA follows: TGTGCCAGCAGCTTGGCTAGCGGGGGGCAGGTTACGCAGTATTTT. Translated, it gives CASSLASGGQVTQYF. Full variable domain (rest looked up from reference TRBV7-2 and TRBJ2-3): GAGVSQSPSNKVTEKGKDVELRCDPISGHTALYWYRQSLGQGLEFLIYFQGNSAPDKSGLPSDRFSAERTGGSVSTLTIQRTQQEDSAVYLCASSLASGGQVTQYFGPGTRLTVL.

This clonotype occurred once. The chain is built from TRBV5-1 and TRBJ2-5, with 7 bases identical to TRBD1. CDR3 length: 17 residues. With 1 base clipped from V and 0 bases from J, the junction kept 9 bases outside the gene matches. The germline CDR1 and CDR2 sequences are SGHRS and YFSETQ. In DNA form, the CDR3 reads TGCGCCAGCAGCTTGACAGGGGCGCTAGGGAACCAAGAGACCCAGTACTTC. Its translation: CASSLTGALGNQETQYF. Full variable domain (remainder filled in from reference TRBV5-1 and TRBJ2-5): KAGVTQTPRYLIKTRGQQVTLSCSPISGHRSVSWYQQTPGQGLQFLFEYFSETQRNKGNFPGRFSGRQFSNSRSEMNVSTLELGDSALYLCASSLTGALGNQETQYFGPGTRLLVL.

This clonotype was recorded a few times. The chain has TRBV5-5 and TRBJ2-1, with a weak D call TRBD1 (6 bases). This CDR3 region has 16 residues. V was trimmed by 5 bases and J by 5 bases, leaving 20 bases between them. Germline V gene lookup returns CDR1 SGHKS and CDR2 YYEKEE (reference sequence). CDR3 sequence (DNA): TGTGCCAGCAGTGGTATTCAGGGACATCCTAACAATGAGCAGTTCTTC. Amino acid sequence: CASSGIQGHPNNEQFF.

CDR3 protein: CASSSSYQGTNQPQHF. The CDR3 DNA sequence: TGTGCCAGCAGTTCCTCGTATCAGGGTACAAATCAGCCCCAGCATTTT. The chain links TRBV28 to TRBJ1-5; D might be TRBD1 (5 bases). Germline CDR1 and CDR2: MDHEN and SYDVKM. Trimming shortened V by 4 bases and J by 4 bases, and 17 bases separated the two germline ends. The CDR3 extends over 16 amino acids.

V gene TRBV27 combines with J gene TRBJ1-5; D gene ambiguous. Germline V lookup: CDR1 MNHEY, CDR2 SMNVEV (reference sequence). The V and J ends lost 7 bases and 5 bases respectively, with 15 bases between them. This CDR3 contains 14 residues. The DNA for the CDR3 is TGTGCCAGCAAAGCCATAAGTGGAGATCAGCCCCAGCATTTT. It translates to CASKAISGDQPQHF.

This clonotype has a handful of counts. The junction departs from the called germline gene at one end, perhaps through a read error. The chain couples TRBV4-1 to TRBJ1-1; 9 bases are shared with TRBD1. Germline V lookup: CDR1 MGHRA, CDR2 YSYEKL. The CDR3 consists of 15 residues. As DNA, the CDR3 is TGTGCCAGCTCACCGGGACAGGGACCGAACACTGAAGCTTTCTTT. Translation gives CASSPGQGPNTEAFF.

CDR3 protein: CASSLGDSGVSTDTQYF. In nucleotides, the CDR3 is TGTGCCAGCAGCTTAGGCGATAGCGGAGTCAGCACAGATACGCAGTATTTT. The chain has TRBV11-2 and TRBJ2-3; TRBD2 might be the D (6 bases). The germline V gene encodes CDR1 SGHAT and CDR2 FQNNGV. This CDR3 spans 17 amino acids. Deletions cut 1 base from V and 0 bases from J, with 14 bases between.

This clonotype was detected a few times. This chain connects TRBV28 to TRBJ2-1, with 9 bases matching TRBD2. The germline V gene encodes CDR1 MDHEN and CDR2 SYDVKM. This CDR3 has 16 residues. V gave up 3 bases and J gave up 4 bases; unmatched junction bases: 7. The CDR3, as DNA: TGTGCCAGCAGTTTGGGCGGGGGGGGTCCTTACAATGAGCAGTTCTTC. As protein: CASSLGGGGPYNEQFF.

V is TRBV5-1 and J is TRBJ1-2; D gene unclear. CDR1 and CDR2 from the germline V gene are SGHRS and YFSETQ. The CDR3 runs 13 residues. V was cut by 7 bases and J by 6 bases, with 16 bases left in between. The CDR3 region is CASRSQDVDGYTF. The CDR3 nucleotides read TGCGCCAGCCGGAGCCAGGACGTTGATGGCTACACCTTC.

This rearrangement joins TRBV25-1 to TRBJ1-4; maybe TRBD1 (6 bases). Trimming removed 3 bases from V and 8 bases from J, with 16 bases in between. CDR1 and CDR2 from the germline V gene are MGHDK and SYGVNS. CDR3 length: 15 amino acids. The CDR3 bases are TGTGCCAGCAGTGACCTACAGGGAATCACCGAAAAACTGTTTTTT. Its protein is CASSDLQGITEKLFF.

This clonotype was seen a few times. The J gene is TRBJ2-7, the V gene TRBV7-2; 7 bases are shared with TRBD1. V lost 5 bases, J lost 2 bases, and 3 bases stayed unmatched. The V gene's germline CDR1 is SGHTA and CDR2 FQGNSA. The CDR3 consists of 13 residues. CDR3 residues: CASSHTGAYEQYF. DNA for the CDR3: TGTGCCAGCAGCCACACAGGGGCCTACGAGCAGTACTTC. The full variable domain, rest sourced from reference TRBV7-2 and TRBJ2-7, is GAGVSQSPSNKVTEKGKDVELRCDPISGHTALYWYRQSLGQGLEFLIYFQGNSAPDKSGLPSDRFSAERTGGSVSTLTIQRTQQEDSAVYLCASSHTGAYEQYFGPGTRLTVT.

This clonotype was detected only a few times. The chain is built from TRBV12-3 or TRBV12-4 and TRBJ1-1; D gene unclear. Trimming removed 7 bases from V and 1 base from J, with 10 bases in between. This CDR3 contains 13 residues. The CDR3 loop is CASIRTGNTEAFF. CDR3 DNA: TGTGCCAGCATCCGGACGGGGAACACTGAAGCTTTCTTT.

There are a few counts of this clonotype. This chain joins TRBV4-2 and TRBJ1-2; a weak D match, TRBD1 (5 bases). This CDR3 spans 14 amino acids. The V end was cut by 0 bases, the J end by 4 bases, with 9 bases between. Germline V gene sequence: CDR1 LGHNA, CDR2 YNFKEQ. Here the CDR3 reads CASSQEHQGYGYTF. The CDR3 DNA reads as TGTGCCAGCAGCCAAGAACATCAGGGCTATGGCTACACCTTC.

The chain combines TRBV24-1 with TRBJ2-1; 10 positions agree with TRBD1. V lost 8 bases and J lost 2; bases outside the gene matches: 2. From germline, CDR1 is KGHDR and CDR2 SFDVKD. The CDR3 spans 14 residues. This CDR3 reads CATKGQGAYNEQFF. The CDR3 DNA sequence: TGTGCCACCAAAGGACAGGGGGCCTACAATGAGCAGTTCTTC.

This clonotype occurred a few times. CDR3 protein: CASSDQGTSYNEQFF. CDR3 bases: TGCGCCAGCAGCGATCAGGGCACTTCCTACAATGAGCAGTTCTTC. The chain employs TRBV5-1 and TRBJ2-1; tentative D call: TRBD1 (5 bases). This CDR3 is built from 15 residues. V shed 4 bases and J shed 1 base, with 12 bases lying between them. The germline gives CDR1 SGHRS, CDR2 YFSETQ.

This chain uses TRBV7-2 with TRBJ2-1; D is undetermined. Per germline, CDR1 SGHTA and CDR2 FQGNSA. This CDR3 has 12 residues. V shed 3 bases and J shed 8 bases, with 8 bases lying between them. The CDR3 DNA is TGTGCCAGCAGCTTTAACCACTATGAGCAGTTCTTC. Its protein product is CASSFNHYEQFF.

This chain links TRBV20-1 with TRBJ2-6; 10 nucleotides line up with TRBD2. Germline V gene sequence: CDR1 DFQATT, CDR2 SNEGSKA (reference sequence). Trimming cost V 6 bases and J 0 bases; bases outside gene matches: 14. The CDR3 is 19 residues long. The CDR3 DNA is TGCAGTGCCCCCCGAACTAGCGGGGTCGCTCACTCTGGGGCCAACGTCCTGACTTTC. This translates into CSAPRTSGVAHSGANVLTF.

This chain connects TRBV6-5 to TRBJ1-2; 10 bases map to TRBD1. The CDR3 is 14 residues long. J lost 8 bases, V lost 7 bases, and 10 bases had no gene match. Looked up from germline, CDR1 is MNHEY and CDR2 is SVGAGI. In DNA, the CDR3 is TGTGCCAGCATCCGAAGACAGGGGGCTGGCGGCTACACCTTC. Its translation: CASIRRQGAGGYTF.

The sample holds one count of this clonotype. The chain is built from TRBV6-2 or TRBV6-3 and TRBJ2-5, with D possibly TRBD2 on 5 matching bases. V was trimmed by 6 bases and J by 2 bases, leaving 25 bases between them. The CDR3 extends over 18 amino acids. The germline CDR1 and CDR2 sequences are MNHEY and SVGEGT. The CDR3 region has the DNA TGTGCCAGCAGCCACCCCGCTGGTTCGGGGAAACTGCAAGAGACCCAGTACTTC. It yields the protein CASSHPAGSGKLQETQYF.

The chain combines TRBV20-1 with TRBJ1-2, with 7 bases matching TRBD1. CDR3 length: 15 amino acids. From germline, CDR1 is DFQATT and CDR2 SNEGSKA (reference sequence). V lost 6 bases and J lost 4; bases outside the gene matches: 14. The CDR3 nucleotides read TGCAGTGCAACTCACCGGGACAGCCCATTCTATGGCTACACCTTC. Protein sequence: CSATHRDSPFYGYTF.

The rearrangement uses TRBV9 and TRBJ2-5; 8 bases map to TRBD2. This CDR3 is built from 16 residues. J lost 4 bases, V lost 0 bases, and 8 bases had no gene match. Germline CDR1 and CDR2: SGDLS and YYNGEE. The CDR3 region is CASSVGRNSGVETQYF. The CDR3 DNA follows: TGTGCCAGCAGCGTAGGTCGGAATAGCGGGGTAGAGACCCAGTACTTC.